This T cell receptor beta chain comes out of a study of blood T cells in healthy people across ages. For the second PCR, which ran for roughly 6 to 12 cycles, a sample-barcoded 5' primer and a J-beta primer mix were used. TCRdb reanalysed the 5' RACE reads using MiXCR and keeps one entry per CDR3 protein. The sample yields about 970,000 distinct CDR3 sequences, roughly half seen once. Germline CDR1 MNHEY, CDR2 SVGEGT. This CDR3 is 12 amino acids long. V dropped 5 bases and J dropped 9 bases, with 11 bases sitting between them. This clonotype turned up a few times. The sample was blood. The chain uses TRBV6-2 or TRBV6-3 and TRBJ2-1; D gene unclear. The receptor was isolated from a woman aged 55-69 years in good health. CDR3 in DNA: TGTGCCAGCAGTGGGTCTAGTATTGAGCAGTTCTTC. Its protein product is CASSGSSIEQFF.